These 20 T cell receptor beta chains share one sample of origin, sequenced in a study of control samples from healthy donors and cancer patients. Libraries were prepared by immunoSEQ multiplex PCR; TCRdb keeps only in-frame clonotypes and omits some of them. The sample includes some 71,000 clones, about nine tenths of them seen just once. The sequenced sample consisted of PBMCs. The receptors stem from a man aged 55 to 69 with colorectal cancer.

This clone was seen a single time. An end of the junction differs from the germline gene, which may be a read error. Other DNA sequences in this specimen translate into the identical CDR3. CDR3 protein: CASSWGGLRDSVNYGYTF. Here the CDR3 DNA reads TGCGCCAGCAGCTGGGGGGGTCTTCGGGACAGCGTTAACTATGGCTACACCTTC. This chain joins TRBV5-6 and TRBJ1-2; 7 nucleotides align to TRBD1. Germline CDR1 is SGHDT and CDR2 is YYEEEE. The CDR3 contains 18 residues.

The chain has TRBV6-1 and TRBJ2-1; a possible D gene is TRBD2 (6 bases). Looked up from germline, CDR1 is MNHNS and CDR2 is SASEGT. Deletions cut 8 bases from V and 4 bases from J, with 15 bases between. The CDR3 runs to 14 residues. The CDR3 DNA reads TGTGCCAGCTTCGTGGGGGGAGCGTACAATGAGCAGTTCTTC. Translated, it gives CASFVGGAYNEQFF.

Of note for this clone: Other nucleotide sequences in the sample specify the same CDR3. This sequence joins TRBV7-3 and TRBJ2-5; D gene unclear. Trimming removed 1 base at V and 4 bases at J, with 7 bases between. The germline V gene has CDR1 SGHTA and CDR2 FQGTGA. The CDR3 totals 13 residues. CDR3 nucleotide sequence: TGTGCCAGCAGCTTAATTAGCACAGAGACCCAGTACTTC. Its translation is CASSLISTETQYF.

This chain uses TRBV3-1 (or the pseudogene TRBV3-2) with TRBJ1-2; 9 bases are shared with TRBD1. CDR1 and CDR2 from the germline V gene are LGHDT and YNNKEL (reference sequence). The CDR3 covers 14 residues. With V trimmed by 5 bases and J by 7 bases, 8 bases remained unmatched. The CDR3 nucleotides are TGTGCCAGCAGCGTACGACAGGGGGGAAGTGGCTACACCTTC. This encodes CASSVRQGGSGYTF.

The chain joins TRBV18 to TRBJ2-7, with D uncertain. CDR3 length equals 12 residues. Germline CDR1 reads KGHSH; CDR2 reads LQKENI. The germline V and J ends were trimmed by 3 bases and 2 bases, with 5 bases remaining between them. The CDR3 loop is CASSPQTYEQYF. The CDR3 DNA reads TGTGCCAGCTCACCGCAAACCTACGAGCAGTACTTC.

The chain carries TRBV7-9 and TRBJ1-4; D gene uncertain. Germline assignment: CDR1 SEHNR and CDR2 FQNEAQ (reference sequence). The V end was cut by 3 bases, the J end by 0 bases, with 8 bases between. There are 15 residues in the CDR3. CDR3 nucleotides: TGTGCCAGCAGCTTTTTTGGTTCAACTAATGAAAAACTGTTTTTT. This gives the protein CASSFFGSTNEKLFF.

V usage is TRBV5-1 and J usage is TRBJ2-2; maybe TRBD1 (6 bases). CDR3 size: 12 residues. V dropped 7 bases and J dropped 6 bases, with 10 bases sitting between them. Per germline, CDR1 SGHRS and CDR2 YFSETQ. The CDR3, as DNA: TGCGCCAGCTCCAGGGGCCCCGGGGAGCTGTTTTTT. As protein: CASSRGPGELFF.

This chain uses TRBV4-2 with TRBJ1-3; D gene ambiguous. Per germline, CDR1 LGHNA and CDR2 YNFKEQ. Trimming took 6 bases from V and 2 from J, leaving 11 bases between them. The CDR3 is 14 residues long. This chain's CDR3 is CASRLIRAGNTIYF. CDR3 in DNA: TGTGCCAGCAGGCTAATCCGGGCTGGAAACACCATATATTTT.

This clone was detected only once. The chain links TRBV5-1 to TRBJ2-3; no reliable D call. The V gene's germline CDR1 is SGHRS and CDR2 YFSETQ. The length of the CDR3 is 12 residues. The V and J ends lost 5 bases and 2 bases respectively, with 6 bases between them. Written as DNA, the CDR3 is TGCGCCAGCAGGCTGGACACAGATACGCAGTATTTT. Translation gives CASRLDTDTQYF.

This sequence joins TRBV10-2 and TRBJ2-7, with D possibly being TRBD1 (6 bases). Germline CDR1 and CDR2: WSHSY and SAAADI. The CDR3 spans 15 residues. V dropped 6 bases and J dropped 3 bases, with 18 bases sitting between them. The CDR3 nucleotides are TGCGCCAGCAGCGGGTCTGGGGGCTCTGGCTACGAGCAGTACTTC. This gives the protein CASSGSGGSGYEQYF.

The V call is TRBV7-9, the J call TRBJ2-6; possible D gene TRBD1, 6 bases. Deletions cut 7 bases from V and 0 bases from J, with 7 bases between. In germline, CDR1 is SEHNR, CDR2 FQNEAQ (reference sequence). The CDR3 sequence is 14 residues long. The chain's CDR3 is CASKGGSGANVLTF. DNA of the CDR3: TGTGCCAGCAAAGGGGGCTCTGGGGCCAACGTCCTGACTTTC.

This clone has a handful of counts. V gene TRBV19 combines with J gene TRBJ1-6, with D maybe TRBD1 (5 bases). CDR3 length: 15 residues. Trimming shortened V by 9 bases and J by 6 bases, and 18 bases separated the two germline ends. Germline CDR1 LNHDA, CDR2 SQIVND (reference sequence). The CDR3 sequence: CASKPWTPGNSPLHF. In nucleotides, the CDR3 is TGTGCCAGCAAACCCTGGACACCGGGTAATTCACCCCTCCACTTT.

The chain joins TRBV6-9 to TRBJ2-7; 9 bases are a match to TRBD1. Germline V gives CDR1 MNHGY, CDR2 SVAAGI. The CDR3 sequence is 15 residues long. V lost 0 bases to trimming and J lost 4 bases; unmatched junction nucleotides: 4. CDR3 nucleotide sequence: TGTGCCAGCAGTTATTCGAGGGGACAGGGTTACGAGCAGTACTTC. Protein: CASSYSRGQGYEQYF.

The chain uses TRBV18 and TRBJ2-6, with 8 bases fitting TRBD1. The CDR3 sequence is 18 residues long. The germline V gene has CDR1 KGHSH and CDR2 LQKENI. After removal of 3 bases from V and 0 bases from J, the junction contained 7 bases not matched to a gene. The CDR3 DNA sequence: TGTGCCAGCTCACCTTCCCCGGGACAGGCCTCTGGGGCCAACGTCCTGACTTTC. Amino acid sequence: CASSPSPGQASGANVLTF.

The rearrangement links TRBV6-4 to TRBJ1-1, with 12 bases identical to TRBD1. Trimming removed 5 bases from V and 10 bases from J; junction bases left unmatched: 5. The CDR3 is made up of 13 amino acids. Germline CDR1 is MRHNA and CDR2 is SNTAGT. As DNA, the CDR3 is TGTGCCAGCAGTTCCGGGACAGGGGGCAGAGCTTTCTTT. Protein product: CASSSGTGGRAFF.

V and J are TRBV7-8 and TRBJ2-1, with TRBD1 matching 11 bases. The trim removed 4 bases at V and 4 bases at J, leaving 3 bases unmatched. CDR1 is SGHVS, CDR2 FQNEAQ, per germline. The CDR3 totals 15 residues. DNA of the CDR3: TGTGCCAGCAGCTCTGGGACAGGGGGGTACAATGAGCAGTTCTTC. Its protein is CASSSGTGGYNEQFF.

This clone was seen only once. The chain couples TRBV5-1 to TRBJ1-6; D ambiguous. CDR3 size: 14 residues. Germline V CDR1 and CDR2: SGHRS, YFSETQ. Between the trimmed V and J ends, which lost 5 bases and 10 bases, there was a span of 16 bases. CDR3 loop: CASRPPGEGSPLHF. CDR3 DNA: TGCGCCAGCAGACCCCCCGGGGAAGGGTCACCCCTCCACTTT.

V usage is TRBV19 and J usage is TRBJ1-5, with D tentatively TRBD1 (6 bases). From germline, CDR1 is LNHDA and CDR2 SQIVND (reference sequence). The CDR3 is 14 amino acids. V dropped 5 bases and J dropped 9 bases, with 17 bases sitting between them. The CDR3 protein is CASSAGEAIGPQHF. The CDR3, as DNA: TGTGCCAGTAGTGCAGGGGAGGCTATAGGGCCCCAGCATTTT.

The rearrangement links TRBV7-9 to TRBJ1-4; tentative D call: TRBD1 (5 bases). Trimming removed 4 bases at V and 13 bases at J, with 13 bases between. Per the germline V gene, CDR1 is SEHNR and CDR2 is FQNEAQ (reference sequence). The CDR3 length is 12 residues. CDR3 in amino acids: CASSYTTESLFF. In DNA, the CDR3 is TGTGCCAGCAGCTATACGACAGAGTCACTGTTTTTT.

This chain connects TRBV7-9 to TRBJ1-3; 10 bases align to TRBD1. This CDR3 is built from 15 residues. The germline V gene encodes CDR1 SEHNR and CDR2 FQNEAQ (reference sequence). J lost 4 bases, V lost 5 bases, and 5 bases had no gene match. CDR3 amino acids: CASSGTGAPGNTIYF. The CDR3 DNA is TGTGCCAGCAGCGGGACAGGGGCCCCGGGAAACACCATATATTTT.